This is a list of T cell receptor beta chains from one sample in a study of T cells after yellow fever vaccination. Via MiXCR, TCRdb re-called the 5' RACE reads, giving one row per CDR3 protein. The sample lists some 320,000 distinct CDR3 sequences, roughly 4.3% occurring once. The sequenced sample was PBMCs, obtained 5 days after the yellow fever booster vaccination. Receptor source: a man aged 18 to 30 who received the YFV17D yellow fever vaccine. CDR3s include the opening cysteine and the closing phenylalanine or tryptophan. A D gene is named only where the DNA matches it firmly. Not every row has a clone size; where given, it reads once, few, many or a size class.

D,size,V,J,CDR3,DNA
TRBD2,.,TRBV20-1,TRBJ2-1,CSAATSGPTYNEQFF,TGCAGTGCTGCTACTAGCGGTCCGACCTACAATGAGCAGTTCTTC
.,many,TRBV12-3/TRBV12-4,TRBJ2-1,CASSPPLTRGEQFF,TGTGCCAGCAGTCCCCCGCTCACTAGAGGTGAGCAGTTCTTC
.,.,TRBV9,TRBJ2-3,CASSGLLGLNTQYF,TGTGCCAGCAGCGGACTTCTGGGGTTGAATACGCAGTATTTT
.,many,TRBV7-8,TRBJ2-3,CASSPNRDPDTQYF,TGTGCCAGCAGCCCGAACAGGGACCCAGATACGCAGTATTTT
TRBD2,.,TRBV29-1,TRBJ2-1,CSVGLAGGYNEQFF,TGCAGCGTGGGACTAGCGGGGGGATACAATGAGCAGTTCTTC
TRBD1,.,TRBV19,TRBJ1-2,CASSIDPRTGGNYGYTF,TGTGCCAGTAGTATAGATCCCCGGACAGGGGGCAACTATGGCTACACCTTC
TRBD2,many,TRBV7-8,TRBJ2-1,CASSSRLAGQSSYNEQFF,TGTGCCAGCAGCTCGCGACTAGCGGGGCAGAGCTCCTACAATGAGCAGTTCTTC
TRBD1,many,TRBV5-5,TRBJ2-2,CASSFSGTGVTGELFF,TGTGCCAGCAGCTTCTCCGGGACAGGGGTCACCGGGGAGCTGTTTTTT
.,.,TRBV10-3,TRBJ1-1,CAISESESNTEAFF,TGTGCCATCAGTGAGTCTGAAAGCAACACTGAAGCTTTCTTT
TRBD1,many,TRBV6-2/TRBV6-3,TRBJ2-1,CASRPGQGYNEQFF,TGTGCCAGCAGGCCGGGACAGGGTTACAATGAGCAGTTCTTC
.,many,TRBV3-1,TRBJ2-5,CASSQDGGFGETQYF,TGTGCCAGCAGCCAAGATGGCGGGTTTGGGGAGACCCAGTACTTC
TRBD1,few,TRBV13,TRBJ1-6,CASSPVGTGDSPLHF,TGTGCCAGCAGCCCAGTCGGGACAGGGGATTCACCCCTCCACTTT
.,many,TRBV10-2,TRBJ2-3,CASSEVLRGGTDTQYF,TGCGCCAGCAGTGAGGTGTTGCGGGGAGGCACAGATACGCAGTATTTT
.,.,TRBV28,TRBJ2-3,CASSRRWAHLRWTDTQYF,TGTGCCAGCAGCCGCCGTTGGGCCCACCTTAGGTGGACAGATACGCAGTATTTT
TRBD1,many,TRBV5-6,TRBJ2-3,CASSLGGQGLDTQYF,TGTGCCAGCAGCTTGGGGGGACAGGGCTTGGATACGCAGTATTTT
.,few,TRBV20-1,TRBJ2-5,CSLGQGGETQYF,TGCAGCTTAGGACAGGGAGGGGAGACCCAGTACTTC
.,many,TRBV7-2,TRBJ1-6,CASSPGPPRLLHF,TGTGCCAGCAGCCCCGGCCCCCCTCGGCTCCTCCACTTT
.,many,TRBV12-3/TRBV12-4,TRBJ1-3,CASSSEIGNTIYF,TGTGCCAGCAGTTCAGAAATTGGAAACACCATATATTTT
TRBD2,.,TRBV7-2,TRBJ2-2,CASSLDLAGGNTGELFF,TGTGCCAGCAGCTTAGACCTAGCGGGGGGGAACACCGGGGAGCTGTTTTTT
.,.,TRBV27,TRBJ2-3,CASSPRPGEATDTQYF,TGTGCCAGCAGTCCCCGCCCGGGCGAGGCGACAGATACGCAGTATTTT
.,few,TRBV9,TRBJ1-1,CASSPRGVPEAFF,TGTGCCAGCAGCCCGAGGGGGGTGCCTGAAGCTTTCTTT
.,.,TRBV5-6,TRBJ2-6,CASSLSGATGANVLTF,TGTGCCAGCAGCTTGTCAGGGGCGACTGGGGCCAACGTCCTGACTTTC
.,many,TRBV30,TRBJ1-3,CAWSVDLATIYF,TGTGCCTGGAGTGTGGATCTGGCGACCATATATTTT
.,few,TRBV12-3/TRBV12-4,TRBJ1-4,CASSSSTVEKLFF,TGTGCCAGCAGTTCCTCGACCGTTGAAAAACTGTTTTTT
.,.,TRBV7-2,TRBJ2-1,CASSLTPGPGVQFF,TGTGCCAGCAGCCTCACCCCAGGACCGGGGGTGCAGTTCTTC
.,many,TRBV2,TRBJ1-1,CASEVAGGHTEAFF,TGTGCCAGCGAGGTGGCGGGGGGACACACTGAAGCTTTCTTT
TRBD1,many,TRBV20-1,TRBJ1-5,CSAGGGSQPQHF,TGCAGTGCTGGAGGGGGCTCTCAGCCCCAGCATTTT
.,few,TRBV6-5,TRBJ2-6,CASSRRASGANVLTF,TGTGCCAGCAGCCGCAGGGCCTCTGGGGCCAACGTCCTGACTTTC
.,many,TRBV9,TRBJ1-3,CASSEGGGRDIGNTIYF,TGTGCCAGCAGCGAAGGGGGGGGACGCGATATTGGAAACACCATATATTTT
.,.,TRBV6-2/TRBV6-3,TRBJ2-5,CASSYNDGGLETQYF,TGTGCCAGCAGTTACAACGACGGGGGTCTGGAGACCCAGTACTTC
.,many,TRBV5-1,TRBJ1-2,CASSPSVGSGGYTF,TGCGCCAGCAGCCCCTCGGTGGGATCTGGAGGCTACACCTTC
.,few,TRBV29-1,TRBJ1-5,CSVEGEGGNQPQHF,TGCAGCGTTGAAGGGGAGGGGGGCAATCAGCCCCAGCATTTT
.,.,TRBV7-6,TRBJ2-1,CASSLVGRNRYNEQFF,TGTGCCAGCAGCTTAGTCGGCAGGAACCGTTACAATGAGCAGTTCTTC
TRBD2,many,TRBV4-3,TRBJ2-1,CASSQGLTSSNEQFF,TGCGCCAGCAGCCAAGGGTTGACTAGCTCCAATGAGCAGTTCTTC
.,.,TRBV7-9,TRBJ1-1,CASSLESASEAFF,TGTGCCAGCAGCTTAGAAAGCGCGTCAGAAGCTTTCTTT
.,.,TRBV6-5,TRBJ2-7,CASSALRVGEQYF,TGTGCCAGCAGTGCCCTCAGGGTAGGCGAGCAGTACTTC
.,many,TRBV6-2/TRBV6-3,TRBJ2-2,CASRRRTNTGELFF,TGTGCCAGCAGAAGGAGAACCAACACCGGGGAGCTGTTTTTT
TRBD1,many,TRBV5-1,TRBJ2-3,CASSLGQGETDTQYF,TGCGCCAGCAGCTTGGGACAGGGTGAGACAGATACGCAGTATTTT
TRBD1,few,TRBV7-3,TRBJ1-1,CASSTSYRGNTEAFF,TGTGCCAGCAGCACCTCCTACAGGGGTAACACTGAAGCTTTCTTT
TRBD2,.,TRBV6-5,TRBJ2-1,CASSYGGGRPNEQFF,TGTGCCAGCAGTTACGGCGGGGGGCGCCCAAATGAGCAGTTCTTC
.,.,TRBV7-9,TRBJ1-2,CASSFERVGYTF,TGTGCCAGCAGCTTCGAAAGGGTCGGCTACACCTTC
TRBD2,few,TRBV20-1,TRBJ2-2,CSALAGGNTGELFF,TGCAGTGCCTTAGCGGGGGGGAACACCGGGGAGCTGTTTTTT
.,.,TRBV7-3,TRBJ1-2,CASSLGLNYGYTF,TGTGCCAGCAGCTTAGGACTGAACTATGGCTACACCTTC
.,few,TRBV28,TRBJ1-2,CASSSVGLEGYGYTF,TGTGCCAGCAGTTCTGTGGGGCTTGAGGGCTATGGCTACACCTTC
.,many,TRBV6-5,TRBJ1-6,CASSYGGGGNSPLHF,TGTGCCAGCAGTTACGGGGGGGGTGGTAATTCACCCCTCCACTTT